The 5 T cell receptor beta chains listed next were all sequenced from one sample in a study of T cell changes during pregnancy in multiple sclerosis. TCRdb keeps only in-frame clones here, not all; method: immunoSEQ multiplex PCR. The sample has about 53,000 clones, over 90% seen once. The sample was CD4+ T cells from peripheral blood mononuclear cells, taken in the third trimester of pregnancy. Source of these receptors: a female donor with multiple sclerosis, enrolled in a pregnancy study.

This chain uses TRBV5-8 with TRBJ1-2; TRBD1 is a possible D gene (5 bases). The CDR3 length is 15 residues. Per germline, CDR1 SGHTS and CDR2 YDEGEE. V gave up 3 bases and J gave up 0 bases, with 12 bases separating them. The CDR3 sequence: CASSSGFYSNYGYTF. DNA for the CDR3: TGTGCCAGCAGCTCAGGGTTTTACTCTAACTATGGCTACACCTTC.

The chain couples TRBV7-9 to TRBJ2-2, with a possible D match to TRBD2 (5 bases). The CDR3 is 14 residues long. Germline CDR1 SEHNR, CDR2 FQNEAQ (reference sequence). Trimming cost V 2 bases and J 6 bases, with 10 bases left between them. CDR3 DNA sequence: TGTGCCAGCAGCTTACCGTGGGGAGCCGGGGAGCTGTTTTTT. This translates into CASSLPWGAGELFF.

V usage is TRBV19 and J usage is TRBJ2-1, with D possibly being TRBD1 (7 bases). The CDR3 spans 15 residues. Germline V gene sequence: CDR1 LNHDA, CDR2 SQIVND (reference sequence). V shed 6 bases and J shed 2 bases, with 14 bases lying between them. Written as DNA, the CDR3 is TGTGCCAGTAGGGAGGGACAGCAAACCTACAATGAGCAGTTCTTC. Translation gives CASREGQQTYNEQFF.

CDR3 coding DNA: TGTGCCAGCAGCCCCGGGGGGCCGCACACTGAAGCTTTCTTT. It yields the protein CASSPGGPHTEAFF. This chain joins TRBV11-3 and TRBJ1-1; a possible D gene is TRBD1 (6 bases). The germline V gene has CDR1 SGHNT and CDR2 YENEEA. V shed 5 bases and J shed 3 bases, with 13 bases lying between them. The CDR3 runs to 14 residues. Together with reference TRBV11-3 and TRBJ1-1, the CDR3 gives the full variable domain: EAGVVQSPRYKIIEKKQPVAFWCNPISGHNTLYWYLQNLGQGPELLIRYENEEAVDDSQLPKDRFSAERLKGVDSTLKIQPAELGDSAVYLCASSPGGPHTEAFFGQGTRLTVV.

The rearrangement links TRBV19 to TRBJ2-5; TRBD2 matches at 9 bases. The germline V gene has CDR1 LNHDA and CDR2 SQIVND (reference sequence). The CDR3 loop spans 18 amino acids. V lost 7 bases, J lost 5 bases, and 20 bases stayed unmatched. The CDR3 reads CASNAGTSRAGGPETQYF. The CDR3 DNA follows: TGTGCCAGTAACGCCGGGACTAGCAGGGCGGGGGGGCCGGAGACCCAGTACTTC.